This T cell receptor beta chain originates from a study of cytomegalovirus exposure and HLA in healthy donors. Comment on this clone: Its antigen remains unidentified.

J gave up 7 bases and V 2 bases, and 10 bases lay outside the gene matches. There are 16 residues in the CDR3. Germline V gene lookup returns CDR1 LGHNA and CDR2 YNFKEQ. This PCR relied on a set of 60 Vbeta primers and 13 Jbeta primers. How the authors handled the data: Later work found 80 million or so unique TCR beta chains, with about 10 million shared. This table comes from immunoSEQ multiplex PCR, and its TCRdb copy is limited to in-frame clones, with some not included. V, J and clone size were drawn from that table, and D and trimming were deduced from the DNA. Among over 85,000 clones listed, 75% to 90% were seen once. Study results and caveats: Most likely, a cluster of highly shared sequence variants arose as a sequencing artifact. Being indistinguishable, some V segments were excluded, TRBV6-2 and TRBV6-3 among them.

The chain couples TRBV4-2 to TRBJ1-5; 8 nucleotides line up with TRBD1. Material for sequencing was PBMCs. This sequence originates from a man aged 35 to 55 in good health and CMV-seronegative. The CDR3 DNA follows: TGTGCCAGCAGCCAATCCGGACAGGGCGTAAGGCAGCCCCAGCATTTT. Its protein is CASSQSGQGVRQPQHF.